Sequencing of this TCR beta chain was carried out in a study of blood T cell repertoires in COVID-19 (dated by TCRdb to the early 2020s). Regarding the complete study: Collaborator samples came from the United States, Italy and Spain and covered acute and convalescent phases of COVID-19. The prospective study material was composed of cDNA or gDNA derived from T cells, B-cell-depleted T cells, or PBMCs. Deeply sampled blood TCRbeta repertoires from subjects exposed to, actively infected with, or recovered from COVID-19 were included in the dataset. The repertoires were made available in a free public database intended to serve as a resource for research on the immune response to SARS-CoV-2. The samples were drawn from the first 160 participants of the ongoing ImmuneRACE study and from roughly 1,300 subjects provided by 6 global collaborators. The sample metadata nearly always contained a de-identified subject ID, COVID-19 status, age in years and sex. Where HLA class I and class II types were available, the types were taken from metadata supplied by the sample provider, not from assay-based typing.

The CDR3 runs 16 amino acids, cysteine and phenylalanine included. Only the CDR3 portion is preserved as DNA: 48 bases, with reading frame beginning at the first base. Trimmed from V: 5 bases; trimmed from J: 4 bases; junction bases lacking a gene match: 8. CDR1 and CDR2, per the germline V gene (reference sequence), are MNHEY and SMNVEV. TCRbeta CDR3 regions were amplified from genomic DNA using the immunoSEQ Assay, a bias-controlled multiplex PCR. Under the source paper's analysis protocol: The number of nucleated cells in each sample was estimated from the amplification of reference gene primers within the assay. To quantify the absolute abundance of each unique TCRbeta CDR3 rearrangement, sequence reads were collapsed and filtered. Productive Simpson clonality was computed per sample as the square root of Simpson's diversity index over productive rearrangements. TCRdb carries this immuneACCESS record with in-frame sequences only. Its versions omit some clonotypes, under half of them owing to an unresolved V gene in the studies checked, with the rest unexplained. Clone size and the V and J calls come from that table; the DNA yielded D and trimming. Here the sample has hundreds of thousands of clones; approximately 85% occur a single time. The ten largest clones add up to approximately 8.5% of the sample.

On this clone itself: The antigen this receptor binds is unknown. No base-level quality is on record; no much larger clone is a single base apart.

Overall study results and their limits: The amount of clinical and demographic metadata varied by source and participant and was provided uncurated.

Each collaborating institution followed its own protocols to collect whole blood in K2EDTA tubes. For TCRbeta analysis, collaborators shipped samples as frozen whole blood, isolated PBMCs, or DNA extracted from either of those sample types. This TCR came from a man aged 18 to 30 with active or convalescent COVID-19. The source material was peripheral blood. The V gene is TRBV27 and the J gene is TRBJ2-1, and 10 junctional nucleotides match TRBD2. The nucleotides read TGTGCCAGCAGTCGAACACTAGCGGGGAGATACAATGAGCAGTTCTTC. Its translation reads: CASSRTLAGRYNEQFF.